This T cell receptor beta chain derives from a study of metastatic and nonmetastatic thyroid tumors. TCRdb re-called clones via MiXCR from the PCR reads. This repertoire shows tens of thousands of clones, 28% found once; its top ten account for 12% to 15%. The study, taken as a whole, reports: In blood and tumor, TCR beta diversity was reportedly significantly higher in malignant thyroid tumors than in benign nodules.

By proportion, this clone is medium-sized. The antigen remains unidentified. Not a single patient had been given any form of treatment at any point before undergoing thyroid surgery. V lost 4 bases, J lost 6 bases, and 13 bases lay in between. The CDR3 is made up of 13 amino acids. Germline CDR1 is MNHNS and CDR2 is SASEGT. Sequenced: tumor tissue. The chain combines TRBV6-1 with TRBJ2-7; D possibly corresponds to TRBD1 (6 bases). The receptor's source is a male donor with papillary thyroid cancer or a benign thyroid nodule (not recorded which). Some clones in this sample may be carry-over from other donors' samples. The CDR3 DNA is TGTGCCAGCAGTGCCACAGGGACGCGCGAGCAGTACTTC. Translating it yields CASSATGTREQYF.